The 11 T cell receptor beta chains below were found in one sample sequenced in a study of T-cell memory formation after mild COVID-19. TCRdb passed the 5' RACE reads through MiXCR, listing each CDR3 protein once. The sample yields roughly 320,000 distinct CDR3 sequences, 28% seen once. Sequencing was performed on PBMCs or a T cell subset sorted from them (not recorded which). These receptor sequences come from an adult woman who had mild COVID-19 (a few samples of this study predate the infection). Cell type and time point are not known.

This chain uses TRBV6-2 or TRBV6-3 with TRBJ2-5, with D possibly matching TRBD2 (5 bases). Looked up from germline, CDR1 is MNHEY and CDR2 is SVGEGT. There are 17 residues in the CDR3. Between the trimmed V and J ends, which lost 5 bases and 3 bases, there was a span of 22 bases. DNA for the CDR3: TGTGCCAGCAGTGGCCTCCCGGAGTTCGGGATAAAAGAGACCCAGTACTTC. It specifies CASSGLPEFGIKETQYF.

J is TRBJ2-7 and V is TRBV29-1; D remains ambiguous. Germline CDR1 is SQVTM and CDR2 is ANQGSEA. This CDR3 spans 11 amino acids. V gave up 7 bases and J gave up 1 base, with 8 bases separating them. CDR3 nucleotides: TGCAGCGCGATGGAGTCCTACGAGCAGTACTTC. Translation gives CSAMESYEQYF.

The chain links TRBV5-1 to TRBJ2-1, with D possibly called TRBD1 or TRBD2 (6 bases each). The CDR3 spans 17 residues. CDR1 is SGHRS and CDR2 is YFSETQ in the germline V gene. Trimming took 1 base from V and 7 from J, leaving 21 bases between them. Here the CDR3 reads CASSLKFTGARENEQFF. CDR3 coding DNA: TGCGCCAGCAGCTTGAAATTTACGGGGGCGAGGGAAAATGAGCAGTTCTTC.

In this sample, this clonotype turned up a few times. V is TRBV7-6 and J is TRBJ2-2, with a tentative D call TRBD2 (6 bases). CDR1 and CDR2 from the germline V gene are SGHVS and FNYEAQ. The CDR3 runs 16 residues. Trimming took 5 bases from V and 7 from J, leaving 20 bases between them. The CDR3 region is CASSLLLPGVDGELFF. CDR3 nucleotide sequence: TGTGCCAGCAGCCTACTCTTGCCGGGGGTGGACGGGGAGCTGTTTTTT.

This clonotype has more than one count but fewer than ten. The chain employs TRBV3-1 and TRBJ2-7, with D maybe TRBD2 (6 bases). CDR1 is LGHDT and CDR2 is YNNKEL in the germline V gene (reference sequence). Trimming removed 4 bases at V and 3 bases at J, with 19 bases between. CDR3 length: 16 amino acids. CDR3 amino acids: CASSPTYRDFHYEQYF. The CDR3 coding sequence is TGTGCCAGCAGCCCGACATACCGGGACTTTCACTACGAGCAGTACTTC.

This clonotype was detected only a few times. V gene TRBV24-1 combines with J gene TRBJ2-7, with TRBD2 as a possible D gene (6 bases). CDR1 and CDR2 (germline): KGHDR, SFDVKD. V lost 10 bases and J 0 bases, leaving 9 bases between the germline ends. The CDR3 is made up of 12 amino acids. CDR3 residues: CATGGSSYEQYF. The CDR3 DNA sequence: TGTGCCACGGGAGGTTCCTCCTACGAGCAGTACTTC.

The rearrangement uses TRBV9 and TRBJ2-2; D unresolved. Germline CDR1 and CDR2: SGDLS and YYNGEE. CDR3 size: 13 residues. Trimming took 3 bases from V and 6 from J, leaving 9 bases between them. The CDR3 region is CASSATSAGELFF. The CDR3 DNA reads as TGTGCCAGCAGCGCCACAAGCGCCGGGGAGCTGTTTTTT.

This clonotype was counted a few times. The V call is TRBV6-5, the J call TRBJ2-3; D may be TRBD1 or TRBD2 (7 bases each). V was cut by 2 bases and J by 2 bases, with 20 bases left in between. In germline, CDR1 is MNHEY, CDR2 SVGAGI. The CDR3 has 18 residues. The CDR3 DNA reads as TGTGCCAGCAGTTACCGGGCAGGGGGAGGGCTATTCACAGATACGCAGTATTTT. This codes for CASSYRAGGGLFTDTQYF.

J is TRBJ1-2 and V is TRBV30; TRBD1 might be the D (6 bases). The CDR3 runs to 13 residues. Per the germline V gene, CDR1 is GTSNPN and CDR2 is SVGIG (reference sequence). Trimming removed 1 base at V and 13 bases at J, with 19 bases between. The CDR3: CAWSERRGAHGTF. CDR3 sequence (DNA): TGTGCCTGGAGTGAGAGGCGGGGGGCGCACGGCACCTTC.

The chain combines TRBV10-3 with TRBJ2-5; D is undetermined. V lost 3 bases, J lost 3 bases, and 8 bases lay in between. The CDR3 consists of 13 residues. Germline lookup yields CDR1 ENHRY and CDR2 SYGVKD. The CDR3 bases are TGTGCCATCAGTGACGACTTGAAAGAGACCCAGTACTTC. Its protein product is CAISDDLKETQYF.

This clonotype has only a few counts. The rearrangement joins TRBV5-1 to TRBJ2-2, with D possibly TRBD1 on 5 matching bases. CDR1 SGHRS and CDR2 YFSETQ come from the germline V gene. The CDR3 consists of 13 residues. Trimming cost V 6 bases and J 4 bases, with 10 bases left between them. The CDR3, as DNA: TGCGCCAGCAAGGACATATCCACCGGGGAGCTGTTTTTT. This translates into CASKDISTGELFF.